This T cell receptor (beta chain) comes out of a study of cytomegalovirus exposure and HLA in healthy donors. Study-wide results and caveats: Only CMV serostatus was available as immune exposure information. V- and J-gene trimming of TCR beta was linked (in a later analysis) to a missense DCLRE1C variant. Presence/absence analyses assumed roughly uniform sequencing depth across donors, which may not hold.

As concerns this clone: Its target is unknown.

PCR amplification relied on 60 Vbeta primers (plus 13 Jbeta primers). Using immunoSEQ multiplex PCR, the repertoire was profiled, and TCRdb retains in-frame clones only, with some absent. The sample carries under 250,000 clones, over 75% recorded once. Deletions cut 2 bases from V and 3 bases from J, with 13 bases between. This CDR3 has 15 amino acids. Germline CDR1 reads SGHTA; CDR2 reads FQGNSA. This sequence was found in a human donor in good health. The sequenced material came from PBMCs. V usage is TRBV7-2 and J usage is TRBJ1-2; a possible D gene is TRBD1 (5 bases). The CDR3 nucleotides read TGTGCCAGCAGCTTACGGGGCCCGGGGGACTATGGCTACACCTTC. Translated, it gives CASSLRGPGDYGYTF.